The entry below describes one T cell receptor (beta chain). This clone was counted only a few times. Its antigen is still unknown. Base qualities are missing; no much larger clone stands one base away. The library was generated by the immunoSEQ multiplex PCR assay. Processing in the source paper ran as follows. A statistical classification framework was built for diagnosing cytomegalovirus status from the catalog of TCR beta chain sequences. This immuneACCESS table, as held by TCRdb, lists in-frame sequences with V and J called but not all clones. Of the missing ones, under half trace to an unresolved V gene in checked studies; the others have no known cause. Clone size and the V and J calls come from that table; the DNA yielded D and trimming. The table for this sample lists some 180,000 clones; around nine tenths of them were counted only once. The ten largest make up 7.2% of the sample. Donors formed part of the validation cohort, which comprised about 130 subjects and was distinct from the first cohort of under 850 subjects.

This sample was taken from a study of cytomegalovirus exposure and HLA in healthy donors (dated by TCRdb to 2015 to 2018). With respect to the entire study: The 700 or so repertoires of the first cohort and the roughly 120 validation repertoires were produced on the same platform, according to a later analysis. The study aimed to test whether signatures of past pathogen exposure could be identified by cataloging public T cell receptors. To predict cytomegalovirus infection status, the study brought together high-throughput TCR immunosequencing, statistical association of individual TCRs with disease status, and machine learning. Along with the approximately 700-subject first cohort, a separate validation cohort of approximately 110 different subjects was used.

Points the paper makes about the study in general: Across donors, most TCR sequences were observed very rarely, whereas some public TCRs were present in many individuals. In both the original and validation cohorts, the classifier was reported to diagnose cytomegalovirus status with high specificity and sensitivity. A later analysis lacked HLA typing for the validation cohort, so it scored co-occurrence in that cohort across all 110 or so repertoires. The study gave a list of about 160 TCR beta chains associated with cytomegalovirus. In a later analysis, TCRs clustered in the first cohort were found to also tend to co-occur in the roughly 120 validation repertoires, with roughly 93% of cluster scores above 0. The authors suggested that the approach could potentially be extended to other disease states and immunological phenotypes. Three of the identified cytomegalovirus-associated TCR beta chains were confirmed in vitro to be specific for cytomegalovirus antigens.

Sequencing used PBMCs. The TCR originated in a man aged 25 to 45 in good health and CMV-seropositive.

The CDR3 reads CASSLAGEKLFF. The DNA sequence is TGTGCCAGCAGCTTAGCGGGTGAAAAACTGTTTTTT. The V gene is TRBV11-2 and the J gene is TRBJ1-4, with the identity of the D gene unclear. The V and J ends are trimmed by 1 base and 7 bases, leaving 4 bases between them. CDR1 and CDR2, per the germline V gene, are SGHAT and FQNNGV. Reading from cysteine to phenylalanine, the CDR3 counts 12 amino acids. The retained sequence is limited to the CDR3, 36 bases, with the frame set at the first base.